This entry concerns a single TCR beta chain. The antigen is not known. Although they were nominally healthy when sampled, donors likely had unrecorded immune exposures. The data derive from a study of cytomegalovirus exposure and HLA in healthy donors. Study-wide results and caveats: Further analysis was carried out later, and it showed several of the most significant clusters appearing linked to common viral pathogens.

This PCR relied on a set of 60 Vbeta primers and 13 Jbeta primers. Profiling relied on immunoSEQ multiplex PCR, and the TCRdb table lists in-frame clones only, not all of them. The data contain approximately 88,000 clones, around 81% of them singletons. J gave up 5 bases and V 1 base, and 4 bases lay outside the gene matches. This CDR3 has 15 amino acids. The germline V gene encodes CDR1 SGHAT and CDR2 FQNNGV. The material sequenced was PBMCs. The V gene is TRBV11-2, the J gene TRBJ2-2, with 7 bases matching TRBD2. This TCR derives from a man between 18 and 35 years old in good health and CMV-seronegative. Written as DNA, the CDR3 is TGTGCCAGCAGCTTAGCGCTGGGAGGGACCGGGGAGCTGTTTTTT. As protein: CASSLALGGTGELFF.